Following are 30 T cell receptor beta chains from one sample sequenced in a study of blood T cell repertoires in COVID-19. Produced via immunoSEQ multiplex PCR; TCRdb's table is partial and in-frame only. This table has 300,000 to 400,000 clones, around 87% appearing once. Specimen: peripheral blood. The receptor source for this set is a woman aged 45-65 years with COVID-19, enrolled during active disease.

This clone was observed once. This chain links TRBV29-1 with TRBJ1-2; D possibly corresponds to TRBD1 (6 bases). The germline V and J ends were trimmed by 6 bases and 6 bases, with 17 bases remaining between them. This CDR3 has 13 residues. CDR1 SQVTM and CDR2 ANQGSEA come from the germline V gene. This chain's CDR3 is CSVPRQERHGYTF. The CDR3 DNA reads as TGCAGCGTCCCCAGACAGGAGAGGCATGGCTACACCTTC.

In DNA, the CDR3 is TGTGCCAGCAGCTCGGCGGACGGCGGGACCTACGAGCAGTACTTC. The encoded protein is CASSSADGGTYEQYF. The chain joins TRBV7-6 to TRBJ2-7; D perhaps matches TRBD2 (6 bases). The V gene's germline CDR1 is SGHVS and CDR2 FNYEAQ. This CDR3 has 15 residues. V was trimmed by 4 bases and J by 2 bases, leaving 15 bases between them.

The chain carries TRBV6-1 and TRBJ2-5; the match to TRBD1 covers 7 bases. The CDR3 sequence is 16 residues long. Germline trimming cut 4 bases from V and 5 bases from J; bases unmatched to any gene: 13. Germline values: CDR1 MNHNS, CDR2 SASEGT. The CDR3 coding sequence is TGTGCCAGCAGTGTGGGACAGCCCCTGGGTCTCGAGACCCAGTACTTC. This gives the protein CASSVGQPLGLETQYF.

J is TRBJ1-1 and V is TRBV5-4; no clear D. Trimming pared 4 bases from V and 6 bases from J, leaving 16 bases between. Germline CDR1 and CDR2: SGHNT and YYREEE (reference sequence). The CDR3 covers 14 residues. The CDR3 DNA reads as TGTGCCAGCAGCACGTCAACTTCGGTCGCTGAAGCTTTCTTT. Its translation: CASSTSTSVAEAFF.

The chain couples TRBV15 to TRBJ2-7; tentatively, D is TRBD1 (6 bases). The CDR3 contains 15 residues. The germline gives CDR1 LNHNV, CDR2 YYDKDF (reference sequence). The V end was cut by 4 bases, the J end by 0 bases, with 13 bases between. The CDR3 here is CATSNVRGHSYEQYF. CDR3 coding DNA: TGTGCCACCAGCAACGTGAGGGGACACTCCTACGAGCAGTACTTC.

The chain couples TRBV5-4 to TRBJ1-2; D possibly corresponds to TRBD1 (6 bases). The CDR3 has 14 residues. The germline V gene has CDR1 SGHNT and CDR2 YYREEE (reference sequence). V was trimmed by 5 bases and J by 4 bases, leaving 15 bases between them. This CDR3 is CASSQGSLGYGYTF. The CDR3 DNA follows: TGTGCCAGCAGTCAGGGGTCCCTCGGCTATGGCTACACCTTC.

The chain links TRBV7-9 to TRBJ2-7, with 8 nucleotides matching TRBD2. The germline gives CDR1 SEHNR, CDR2 FQNEAQ (reference sequence). V shed 1 base, J shed 0 bases, and the junction held 5 bases outside the gene matches. The CDR3 sequence is 16 residues long. DNA for the CDR3: TGTGCCAGCAGCTTAGGGGCTAGCGGGCCCTCCTACGAGCAGTACTTC. This encodes CASSLGASGPSYEQYF.

The chain links TRBV5-1 to TRBJ2-3; 10 bases are shared with TRBD2. The CDR3 is 15 residues long. V lost 4 bases and J lost 6; bases outside the gene matches: 8. Germline V lookup: CDR1 SGHRS, CDR2 YFSETQ. CDR3: CASSPGQGLADTQYF. Written as DNA, the CDR3 is TGCGCCAGCAGCCCTGGACAGGGACTAGCGGATACGCAGTATTTT.

The V gene is TRBV23-1, the J gene TRBJ2-5; 7 bases agree with TRBD2. TRBV23-1 is treated as an ORF (open reading frame) with a function not yet certain. Losses at the gene ends were 4 bases for V and 2 bases for J; bases not matched to a gene: 1. The CDR3 extends over 13 amino acids. Here the CDR3 reads CASSPAGQETQYF. Here the CDR3 DNA reads TGCGCCAGCAGTCCAGCGGGGCAAGAGACCCAGTACTTC.

The genes are TRBV6-2 or TRBV6-3 and TRBJ2-7, with 9 bases fitting TRBD1. Germline V gene data show CDR1 as MNHEY and CDR2 as SVGEGT. The V segment lost 4 bases and the J segment 2 bases; nucleotides outside the gene matches: 9. The CDR3 extends over 16 amino acids. DNA of the CDR3: TGTGCCAGCAGTTCGCTTGGACAGGGGCACACCTACGAGCAGTACTTC. It encodes CASSSLGQGHTYEQYF.

In its sample, this clone was seen a few times. The rearrangement uses TRBV18 and TRBJ2-7; 9 bases are a match to TRBD2. The CDR3 contains 14 residues. J was trimmed by 3 bases and V by 1 base; bases with no gene match: 1. CDR1 and CDR2 (germline): KGHSH, LQKENI. The CDR3 loop is CASSPLAGVYEQYF. The CDR3 DNA is TGTGCCAGCTCACCACTAGCGGGAGTCTACGAGCAGTACTTC.

V is TRBV2 and J is TRBJ2-1; D is perhaps TRBD2 (5 bases). V was shortened by 5 bases and J by 7 bases, with 21 bases between the two germline ends. Germline CDR1 and CDR2: SNHLY and FYNNEI. This CDR3 spans 16 amino acids. The CDR3 coding sequence is TGTGCCAGCAGTCCTTGGAGGCACGCATCAAAGAATGAGCAGTTCTTC. Translation gives CASSPWRHASKNEQFF.

The chain carries TRBV25-1 and TRBJ1-1; maybe TRBD1 (6 bases). The CDR3 consists of 12 residues. Trimming shortened V by 6 bases and J by 10 bases, and 15 bases separated the two germline ends. Germline assignment: CDR1 MGHDK and CDR2 SYGVNS. The CDR3 DNA reads as TGTGCCAGCAGAAACCTCAGGGGTTTAGCTTTCTTT. Translating it yields CASRNLRGLAFF.

The V call is TRBV14, the J call TRBJ1-2; D call uncertain. Germline values: CDR1 SGHDN, CDR2 FVKESK. With 4 bases removed from V and 4 bases from J, the gap between germline ends came to 13 bases. This CDR3 is built from 14 residues. CDR3 in DNA: TGTGCCAGCAGCCCCGGGAACAGCCTCTATGGCTACACCTTC. Protein: CASSPGNSLYGYTF.

Details on this clone: Relative to the germline gene, one junction end is altered; a read error may explain this. The rearrangement uses TRBV2 and TRBJ1-2; no firm D call. The CDR3 loop spans 11 amino acids. Germline CDR1 reads SNHLY; CDR2 reads FYNNEI. Here the CDR3 reads CASSGEAILRF. The CDR3 DNA follows: TGTGCCAGCAGTGGGGAGGCCATTCTACGGTTC.

This sequence joins TRBV11-2 and TRBJ1-6, with 9 positions matching TRBD1. J gave up 9 bases and V 4 bases, and 7 bases lay outside the gene matches. The germline V gene encodes CDR1 SGHAT and CDR2 FQNNGV. The CDR3 contains 15 residues. In DNA form, the CDR3 reads TGTGCCAGCAGCTCCCAGGACAGGGGCGGTTCACCCCTCCACTTT. The encoded protein is CASSSQDRGGSPLHF.

Note on this clone: This same CDR3 is encoded by further DNA sequences in the sample. The chain has TRBV7-9 and TRBJ2-7; 8 bases are a match to TRBD1. The CDR3 is 15 residues long. CDR1 SEHNR and CDR2 FQNEAQ come from the germline V gene (reference sequence). Trimming at V came to 4 bases and at J to 3 bases, leaving 8 bases not matched to a gene. CDR3 DNA: TGTGCCAGCAGCTCAGCTGGGACAGGAGTCTACGAGCAGTACTTC. This sequence encodes CASSSAGTGVYEQYF.

The rearrangement uses TRBV19 and TRBJ2-1; 12 nucleotides agree with TRBD1. Germline CDR1 is LNHDA and CDR2 is SQIVND (reference sequence). The CDR3 has 19 amino acids. J was trimmed by 7 bases and V by 4 bases; bases with no gene match: 17. The CDR3 DNA follows: TGTGCCAGTAGTAGCGAGTCGGGTGGAGGGACAGGGGGCAGGAATGAGCAGTTCTTC. Amino acid sequence: CASSSESGGGTGGRNEQFF.

The CDR3 loop reads CASSDSRADTQYF. The CDR3 bases are TGCGCCAGCAGCGACAGTAGGGCAGATACGCAGTATTTT. V and J are TRBV5-1 and TRBJ2-3; possible D gene TRBD1, 5 bases. V lost 4 bases and J 4 bases, leaving 10 bases between the germline ends. The CDR3 is 13 amino acids. From germline, CDR1 is SGHRS and CDR2 YFSETQ.

The chain couples TRBV7-2 to TRBJ2-7; the match to TRBD2 covers 7 bases. Germline trimming cut 1 base from V and 6 bases from J; bases unmatched to any gene: 3. This CDR3 comprises 13 residues. Germline V lookup: CDR1 SGHTA, CDR2 FQGNSA. The CDR3 loop is CASSLGLASEQYF. CDR3 sequence (DNA): TGTGCCAGCAGCTTAGGACTAGCATCCGAGCAGTACTTC.

J is TRBJ2-7 and V is TRBV20-1; TRBD1 agrees at 10 bases. The V segment lost 6 bases and the J segment 0 bases; nucleotides outside the gene matches: 8. Germline CDR1 DFQATT, CDR2 SNEGSKA (reference sequence). There are 15 residues in the CDR3. CDR3 coding DNA: TGCAGTGCGAGTCCGGGACAGGGGATCTCCTACGAGCAGTACTTC. Amino acids: CSASPGQGISYEQYF.

The chain links TRBV6-2 or TRBV6-3 to TRBJ2-5, with 10 bases that match TRBD2. The V and J ends lost 0 bases and 4 bases, in that order; junction bases with no gene match: 5. The germline gives CDR1 MNHEY, CDR2 SVGEGT. The CDR3 covers 16 residues. CDR3 residues: CASSYSGAGGVETQYF. The CDR3 nucleotides are TGTGCCAGCAGTTACTCGGGAGCGGGAGGGGTAGAGACCCAGTACTTC.

The chain recombines TRBV5-5 with TRBJ1-2; D unresolved. Germline V gene data show CDR1 as SGHKS and CDR2 as YYEKEE (reference sequence). The CDR3 is made up of 14 amino acids. V gave up 0 bases and J gave up 4 bases, with 10 bases separating them. In DNA form, the CDR3 reads TGTGCCAGCAGCTTGGTCTTAGACTTCTATGGCTACACCTTC. Its protein product is CASSLVLDFYGYTF.

The V gene is TRBV5-6, the J gene TRBJ1-1, with a weak D call TRBD1 (5 bases). The germline V gene has CDR1 SGHDT and CDR2 YYEEEE. Trimming cost V 2 bases and J 8 bases, with 16 bases left between them. CDR3 length: 14 residues. The CDR3 DNA sequence: TGTGCCAGCAGCTTCGGGTCTCGGCAGGGAGAAGCTTTCTTT. It encodes CASSFGSRQGEAFF.

This clone was found many times. The chain is built from TRBV4-3 and TRBJ1-1, with D possibly being TRBD1 (6 bases). This CDR3 is 15 amino acids long. Trimming shortened V by 3 bases and J by 2 bases, and 13 bases separated the two germline ends. Germline V gene lookup returns CDR1 LGHNA and CDR2 YSLEER. CDR3 DNA sequence: TGCGCCAGCAGCCAGGTTAGGACAGCAAACACTGAAGCTTTCTTT. Translating it yields CASSQVRTANTEAFF.

J is TRBJ1-2 and V is TRBV7-9; TRBD1 matches 8 bases. From germline, CDR1 is SEHNR and CDR2 FQNEAQ (reference sequence). CDR3 length: 17 residues. The ends lost 3 bases at V and 5 bases at J; junction bases unmatched: 14. The CDR3 sequence: CASSLGLTGERDYGYTF. The DNA for the CDR3 is TGTGCCAGCAGCTTGGGGTTGACAGGGGAGAGGGATTATGGCTACACCTTC.

The J gene is TRBJ2-7, the V gene TRBV12-3 or TRBV12-4, with TRBD2 matching over 12 bases. The CDR3 is 13 amino acids. The trim removed 6 bases at V and 5 bases at J, leaving 2 bases unmatched. The chain's CDR3 is CASRLAGGNEQYF. The CDR3, as DNA: TGTGCCAGCAGACTAGCGGGAGGTAACGAGCAGTACTTC.

This clone appeared many times. CDR3 nucleotides: TGTGCCAGCAGCTCCTTGCAGGATACGCAGTATTTT. Translating gives CASSSLQDTQYF. The V gene is TRBV7-9, the J gene TRBJ2-3; D gene unclear. This CDR3 comprises 12 residues. Germline V lookup: CDR1 SEHNR, CDR2 FQNEAQ (reference sequence). V was shortened by 4 bases and J by 6 bases, with 8 bases between the two germline ends.

The rearrangement uses TRBV4-1 and TRBJ2-2; no clear D. Deletions cut 6 bases from V and 3 bases from J, with 14 bases between. Germline CDR1 is MGHRA and CDR2 is YSYEKL. The CDR3 is 15 residues long. CDR3 nucleotides: TGCGCCAGCAGGCTTGGAGTTCCCGACACCGGGGAGCTGTTTTTT. Its protein product is CASRLGVPDTGELFF.

The V and J genes are TRBV9 and TRBJ1-4; unclear D gene. The CDR3 length is 15 residues. The V gene lost 4 bases and the J gene lost 3 bases, with 13 bases spanning the gap. CDR1 and CDR2 from the germline V gene are SGDLS and YYNGEE. This chain's CDR3 is CASSSQMGSNEKLFF. As DNA, the CDR3 is TGTGCCAGCAGCTCACAGATGGGCTCTAATGAAAAACTGTTTTTT.